This T cell receptor beta chain comes out of a study of neurological immune-mediated disorders. In TCRdb, the 5' RACE reads were re-called with MiXCR into one record per CDR3 protein. The repertoire holds about 66,000 distinct CDR3 sequences, with 3% to 4% as singletons. Overall study findings and caveats: Levels of TCR clonal expansion peaked in HTLV-1-associated myelopathy and reached their lowest in multiple sclerosis, under those of healthy controls.

There are many counts of this clonotype. Antigen unknown. Input material: PBMCs. The sequence came from a man aged 35 to 55 with multiple sclerosis.

CDR3 loop: CSVGGIPRVASTDTQYF. DNA of the CDR3: TGCAGCGTTGGTGGGATCCCTAGGGTCGCTAGCACAGATACGCAGTATTTT. The chain joins TRBV29-1 to TRBJ2-3; no clear D gene. CDR1 is SQVTM, CDR2 ANQGSEA, per germline. The CDR3 has 17 residues. Trimming removed 4 bases at V and 0 bases at J, with 20 bases between.